The following is a T cell receptor (beta chain) sequence with its context. Its antigen is still unknown. This sample was taken from a study of cytomegalovirus exposure and HLA in healthy donors. Notes on the study in general: Follow-up analysis found HLA locus-dependent TCR association rates, highest for DRB1 and lowest for HLA-C. There were a few CMV-associated chains whose specificity for CMV antigens was confirmed in vitro. Earlier analysis looked at TCR beta V segments, and most were productive about 90% or about 30% of the time.

The PCR had 60 Vbeta and 13 Jbeta primers. TCRdb keeps only in-frame clones here, not all; method: immunoSEQ multiplex PCR. The top ten hold under 0.6% of the sample, which has under 250,000 clones, around 80% seen once. Per the germline V gene, CDR1 is SGHDT and CDR2 is YYEEEE. The CDR3 contains 14 residues. Trimming cost V 4 bases and J 0 bases, with 7 bases left between them. This receptor was taken from a boy younger than 18 in good health and CMV-seronegative. This chain links TRBV5-6 with TRBJ1-4; D uncertain. The sample was PBMCs. As DNA, the CDR3 is TGTGCCAGCAGCCGCGGCACAACTAATGAAAAACTGTTTTTT. Protein: CASSRGTTNEKLFF. Together with reference TRBV5-6 and TRBJ1-4, the CDR3 gives the full variable domain: DAGVTQSPTHLIKTRGQQVTLRCSPKSGHDTVSWYQQALGQGPQFIFQYYEEEERQRGNFPDRFSGHQFPNYSSELNVNALLLGDSALYLCASSRGTTNEKLFFGSGTQLSVL.